This T cell receptor beta chain emerged from a study of T-cell reconstitution after alpha-beta-depleted transplantation in children. General study findings and limits: Surviving recipient T cells and thymic progenitors accounted for the high day-60 TCRbeta diversity observed in some patients. The main origin of T-cell counts and diversity one year after transplant was newly produced T cells.

A library of TCRbeta sequences, prepared with unique molecular identifiers, was generated. MiXCR was run by TCRdb on the PCR reads, yielding one entry per CDR3 protein. The profile shows some 43,000 distinct CDR3 sequences, about 9.3% of them singletons. Trimming pared 3 bases from V and 8 bases from J, leaving 11 bases between. The germline V gene has CDR1 ENHRY and CDR2 SYGVKD. CDR3 size: 13 residues. Notes on this clonotype: What it binds is not known.

The sample was PBMCs, mostly from graft donor cells, taken 60 days after TCRalphabeta/CD19-depleted stem cell transplant. This chain links TRBV10-3 with TRBJ2-1, with D possibly TRBD1 on 5 matching bases. The receptor comes from a male patient aged 2-15 years who had a stem cell transplant for chronic granulomatous disease, so the T cells may come from the graft donor. The CDR3 reads CAISDLQGHEQFF. The CDR3 region has the DNA TGTGCCATCAGTGACCTGCAGGGTCATGAGCAGTTCTTC.